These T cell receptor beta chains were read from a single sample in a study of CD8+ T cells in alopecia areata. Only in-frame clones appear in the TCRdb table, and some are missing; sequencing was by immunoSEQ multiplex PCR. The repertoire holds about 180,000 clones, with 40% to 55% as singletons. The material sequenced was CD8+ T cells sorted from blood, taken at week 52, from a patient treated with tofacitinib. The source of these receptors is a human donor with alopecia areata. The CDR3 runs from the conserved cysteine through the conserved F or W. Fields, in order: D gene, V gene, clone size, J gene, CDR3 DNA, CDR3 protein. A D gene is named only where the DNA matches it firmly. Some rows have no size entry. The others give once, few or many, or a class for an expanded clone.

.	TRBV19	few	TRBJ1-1	TGTGCCAGTAGTCCCGGGTCGGAAGCTTTCTTT	CASSPGSEAFF
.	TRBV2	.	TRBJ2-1	TGTGCCAGCAATGACGGGGGCATAGGGAATGAGCAGTTCTTC	CASNDGGIGNEQFF
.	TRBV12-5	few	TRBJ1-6	TGTGCTAGTGGTTTGCTGGGGTCACCCCTCCACTTT	CASGLLGSPLHF
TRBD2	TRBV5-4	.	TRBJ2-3	TGTGCCAGCAGCTTGGAGAGCGGGGGAGACACAGATACGCAGTATTTT	CASSLESGGDTDTQYF
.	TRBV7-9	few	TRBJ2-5	TGTGCCAGCAGCTTTAGGGGGACCCAGTACTTC	CASSFRGTQYF
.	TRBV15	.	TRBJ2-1	TGTGCCACCAGCAGAGATAGGAGGGGCTCCTACAATGAGCAGTTCTTC	CATSRDRRGSYNEQFF
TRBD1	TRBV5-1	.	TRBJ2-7	TGCGCCAGCAGATGGACAGGCGCCTACGAGCAGTACTTC	CASRWTGAYEQYF
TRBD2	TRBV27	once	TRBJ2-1	TGTGCCAGCAGTTTCGGGACTAGATCCTACAATGAGCAGTTCTTC	CASSFGTRSYNEQFF
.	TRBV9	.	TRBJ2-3	TGTGCCAGCAGCGTAATGGGGGGAGCTTCTAGCACAGATACGCAGTATTTT	CASSVMGGASSTDTQYF
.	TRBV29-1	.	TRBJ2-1	TGCAGCGTTGAACAGGGGTTTGAGCAGTTCTTC	CSVEQGFEQFF
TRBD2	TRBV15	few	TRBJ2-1	TGTGCCACCAGCAGCGGGGGGGCCGAAAATGAGCAGTTCTTC	CATSSGGAENEQFF
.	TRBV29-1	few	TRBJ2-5	TGCAGCGTTGAACAGCAAGAGACCCAGTACTTC	CSVEQQETQYF
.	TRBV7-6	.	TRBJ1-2	TGTGCCAGCAGCTTAGCGACAGAAGATAGCTATGGCTACACCTTC	CASSLATEDSYGYTF
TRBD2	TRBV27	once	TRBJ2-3	TGTGCCAGCAGCCGTGTTCTAGCGGGGGGCACAGATACGCAGTATTTT	CASSRVLAGGTDTQYF
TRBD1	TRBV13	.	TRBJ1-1	TGTGCCAGCAGCTTAGCCTCGAGGGGGCGGTTGACTGAAGCTTTCTTT	CASSLASRGRLTEAFF
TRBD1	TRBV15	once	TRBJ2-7	TGTGCCACCAGCGGAACGACCGGGACAGGGTACGAGCAGTACTTC	CATSGTTGTGYEQYF
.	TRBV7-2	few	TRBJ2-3	TGTGCCAGCAGCTTCAGCTTCCCTCCCACAGATACGCAGTATTTT	CASSFSFPPTDTQYF
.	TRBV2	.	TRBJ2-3	TGTGCCAGCGAGGGACCCCATTATACGCAGTATTTT	CASEGPHYTQYF
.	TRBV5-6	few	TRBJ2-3	TGTGCCAGCAGCTTGGGGGACGTCACGCAGTATTTT	CASSLGDVTQYF
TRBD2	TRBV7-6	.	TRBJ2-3	TGTGCCAGCAGCCACAGCGGGACCGCCTACACAGATACGCAGTATTTT	CASSHSGTAYTDTQYF
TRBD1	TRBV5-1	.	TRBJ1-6	TGCGCCAGCAGCTTGGAGACAGGGAACAGTAATTCACCCCTCCACTTT	CASSLETGNSNSPLHF
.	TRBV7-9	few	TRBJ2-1	TGTGCCAGCAGCCGAATAAAGGGGGACGTAGGCAATGAGCAGTTCTTC	CASSRIKGDVGNEQFF
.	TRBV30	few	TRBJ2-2	TGTGCCTGGAGTTGGGGGCGGGTTAACACCGGGGAGCTGTTTTTT	CAWSWGRVNTGELFF